Included here is one T cell receptor (beta chain) sequence, with context. The target antigen is unknown. The source of the sample is a study of PD-1 blockade in classical Hodgkin lymphoma. The CDR3 covers 14 residues. Germline V gives CDR1 MDHEN, CDR2 SYDVKM. Trimming stripped 2 bases from V and 3 bases from J, with 7 bases between. Sequencing was performed with immunoSEQ multiplex PCR; in TCRdb, only in-frame clones are kept and a portion is missing. Counted here are about 27,000 clones, around nine tenths occurring once; the ten biggest clones make up 6.5% to 7.5%. Study-wide points: At C4D1, TCR diversity had climbed significantly for CD4+ cells, though not for CD8+ cells. Anyone who began nivolumab under 1 year after ASCT was excluded.

Each patient relapsed following autologous stem cell transplantation, and prior brentuximab vedotin exposure differed. Thawed PBMCs were the source of CD8+ T cells, obtained through magnetic negative selection. The chain employs TRBV28 and TRBJ2-2; no reliable D call. Sequencing was performed on CD8+ T cells from blood, taken at baseline. This TCR was sampled from a human donor with classical Hodgkin lymphoma. The CDR3 loop is CASSLVQDTGELFF. In DNA, the CDR3 is TGTGCCAGCAGTTTAGTCCAGGACACCGGGGAGCTGTTTTTT. The whole variable domain, remainder taken from reference TRBV28 and TRBJ2-2, is DVKVTQSSRYLVKRTGEKVFLECVQDMDHENMFWYRQDPGLGLRLIYFSYDVKMKEKGDIPEGYSVSREKKERFSLILESASTNQTSMYLCASSLVQDTGELFFGEGSRLTVL.